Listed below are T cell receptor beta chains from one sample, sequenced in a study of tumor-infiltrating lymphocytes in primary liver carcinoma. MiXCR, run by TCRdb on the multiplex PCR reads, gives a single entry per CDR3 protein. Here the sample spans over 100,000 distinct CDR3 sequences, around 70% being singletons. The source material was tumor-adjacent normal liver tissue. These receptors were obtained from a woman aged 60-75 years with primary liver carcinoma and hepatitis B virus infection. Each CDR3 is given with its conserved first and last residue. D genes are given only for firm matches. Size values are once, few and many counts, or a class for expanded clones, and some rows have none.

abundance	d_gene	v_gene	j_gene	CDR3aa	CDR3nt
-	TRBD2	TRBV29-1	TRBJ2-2	CSVPGTSGSMAGDLYF	TGCAGCGTCCCCGGGACTAGCGGGAGCATGGCCGGGGATCTGTATTTT
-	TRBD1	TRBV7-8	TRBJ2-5	CTSSLIIRQGAGETQYF	TGTACCAGCAGCTTAATAATTAGGCAGGGGGCAGGAGAGACCCAGTACTTC
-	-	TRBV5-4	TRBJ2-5	CASSLTRGGQDTQYF	TGTGCCAGCAGCTTGACTAGAGGGGGGCAAGATACCCAGTACTTC
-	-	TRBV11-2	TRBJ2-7	CEQLRDPLYEQYF	TGTGAGCAGCTTCGGGACCCCCTCTACGAGCAGTACTTC
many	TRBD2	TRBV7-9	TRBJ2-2	CASSTNTGLAVDTGELFF	TGTGCCAGCAGCACCAACACGGGACTAGCGGTCGACACCGGGGAGCTGTTTTTT
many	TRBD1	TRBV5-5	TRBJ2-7	CASSSPDRLSYEQYF	TGTGCCAGCAGCTCCCCGGACAGGCTAAGCTACGAGCAGTACTTC
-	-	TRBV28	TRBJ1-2	CASSFRDTGAHGYTF	TGTGCCAGCAGTTTCCGGGACACCGGGGCACATGGCTACACCTTC
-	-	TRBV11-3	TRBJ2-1	CASSVGYHEQFF	TGTGCCAGCAGTGTGGGTTACCATGAGCAATTCTTC
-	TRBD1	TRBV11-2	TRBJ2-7	CARTFRQGLFYEQHF	TGTGCCAGAACCTTCAGACAGGGATTATTCTACGAGCAGCACTTC
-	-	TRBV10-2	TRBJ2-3	CASRIAAPDKQYF	TGCGCCAGCAGAATAGCCGCCCCAGATAAGCAGTATTTT
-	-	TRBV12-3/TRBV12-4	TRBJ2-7	CASIRTESYERYF	TGTGCCAGCATCCGAACAGAGTCCTACGAGCGGTACTTC
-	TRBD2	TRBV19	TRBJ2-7	CAGSITGTGGLAGGRDEQYF	TGTGCCGGTAGTATTACCGGGACAGGGGGACTAGCGGGAGGACGTGACGAGCAGTACTTC
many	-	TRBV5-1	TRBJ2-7	CASSSTTYEQYF	TGCGCCAGCAGCTCAACAACCTACGAGCAGTACTTC
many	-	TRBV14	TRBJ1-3	CASSPGHLSGNTIYF	TGTGCCAGCAGCCCGGGACACCTCTCTGGAAACACCATATATTTT
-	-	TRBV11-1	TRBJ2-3	CVSSLGLSTDTQYF	TGCGTCAGCAGCTTAGGGCTGAGCACAGATACGCAGTATTTT
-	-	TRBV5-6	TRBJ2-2	CASNTPLDGATGELFF	TGTGCCAGCAACACGCCCCTAGACGGGGCCACCGGGGAGCTATTTTTT
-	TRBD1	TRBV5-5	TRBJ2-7	CVSSFGQGYVQYF	TGTGTCAGCAGCTTCGGACAGGGCTACGTGCAGTACTTC
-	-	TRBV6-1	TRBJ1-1	CANSEAKVRLDTEAFF	TGTGCCAACAGTGAAGCGAAGGTGAGGCTGGACACTGAAGCTTTCTTT
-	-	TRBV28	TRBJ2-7	CASTSWGGSSYEQYF	TGTGCCAGCACCTCTTGGGGAGGTAGCTCCTACGAGCAGTACTTC
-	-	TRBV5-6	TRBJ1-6	CVSSYPEPNSPLHF	TGTGTCAGCAGCTATCCAGAGCCCAATTCACCCCTCCACTTT
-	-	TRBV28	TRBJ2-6	CASSLVGGLPSGANVLTF	TGTGCCAGCAGCCTTGTGGGGGGGCTTCCATCTGGGGCCAACGTCCTGACTTTC
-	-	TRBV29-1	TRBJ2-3	CRVDGGGIDTQYF	TGCCGCGTTGACGGTGGAGGCATAGATACGCAGTATTTT
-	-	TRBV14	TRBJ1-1	CASSGFAGDTEAFF	TGTGCCAGCAGCGGCTTTGCAGGGGACACTGAAGCTTTCTTT
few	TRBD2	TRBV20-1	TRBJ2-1	CSARGDSGADNEQFF	TGCAGTGCTAGAGGTGATAGCGGGGCCGACAATGAGCAGTTCTTC
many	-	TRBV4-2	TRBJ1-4	CASSQDGGTNEKLFF	TGTGCCAGCAGCCAAGATGGGGGGACTAATGAAAAACTGTTTTTT
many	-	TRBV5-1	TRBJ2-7	CASSFATGVGEQYF	TGCGCCAGCAGCTTTGCGACAGGCGTGGGCGAGCAGTACTTC
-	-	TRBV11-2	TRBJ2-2	CASSDGRNTSTGKLFF	TGCGCCAGCAGCGACGGACGCAACACGAGCACCGGGAAGCTGTTTTTT
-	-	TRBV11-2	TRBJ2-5	CDSSPSSIKGTGRETQYF	TGTGACAGCAGCCCTAGCTCAATCAAGGGTACTGGACGGGAGACCCAGTACTTC
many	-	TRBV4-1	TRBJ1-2	CASSRDIRGGYTF	TGCGCCAGCAGCCGGGACATAAGGGGTGGCTACACCTTC
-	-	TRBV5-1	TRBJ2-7	CASNLDSQAYEQYF	TGCGCCAGCAACTTAGACAGCCAAGCCTACGAGCAGTACTTC
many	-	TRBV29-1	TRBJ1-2	CSVDNGYGYTF	TGCAGCGTTGACAACGGCTATGGCTACACCTTC
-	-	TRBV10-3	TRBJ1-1	CATGIFGRTAGVRAFF	TGTGCCACCGGAATCTTCGGGCGAACAGCAGGGGTTAGGGCTTTCTTT
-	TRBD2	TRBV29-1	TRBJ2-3	CSVELLTSGIQYF	TGCAGCGTTGAACTGCTGACTAGCGGGATTCAGTATTTT
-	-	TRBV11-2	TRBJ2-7	CVSSRGALSYEQYF	TGTGTCAGCTCCCGTGGGGCATTATCCTACGAGCAGTACTTC
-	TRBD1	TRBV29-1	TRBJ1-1	CIVPSPFDRVGSRKTEAFF	TGCATCGTCCCATCTCCATTTGACAGGGTAGGCTCACGGAAGACTGAAGCTTTCTTT
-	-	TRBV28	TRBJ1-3	CASNLSAGPGNTIYF	TGTGCCAGCAATTTAAGCGCGGGGCCAGGAAACACCATATATTTT
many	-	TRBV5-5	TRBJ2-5	CASSLSPNSQETQYF	TGTGCCAGCAGCTTGAGCCCGAACTCCCAAGAGACCCAGTACTTC
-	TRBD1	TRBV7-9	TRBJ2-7	CTSSPWDQGANYEQYF	TGTACCAGCAGTCCCTGGGATCAGGGGGCGAACTACGAGCAGTACTTC
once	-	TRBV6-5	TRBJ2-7	CASSYPIQRSSYEQYF	TGTGCCAGCAGTTACCCGATACAGAGGAGCTCCTACGAGCAGTATTTC
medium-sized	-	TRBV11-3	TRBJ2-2	CASSGRQWSTGELFF	TGTGCCAGCAGCGGTAGGCAGTGGTCGACCGGGGAGCTGTTTTTT
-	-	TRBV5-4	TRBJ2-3	CASSSGTPVNVQYF	TGTGCCAGCAGCTCCGGGACTCCCGTTAATGTGCAGTATTTT
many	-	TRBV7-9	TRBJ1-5	CASSHNHNQPQHF	TGTGCCAGCAGCCATAACCACAATCAGCCCCAGCATTTT
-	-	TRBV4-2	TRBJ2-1	CASTDSATCNEQFF	TGCGCCAGCACGGACAGCGCCACCTGCAATGAGCAATTCTTC
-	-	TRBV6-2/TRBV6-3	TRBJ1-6	CANSYSISAGEDSAKHYNSPLHF	TGTGCCAACAGTTACTCGATATCGGCAGGGGAGGATTCGGCGAAACATTATAATTCACCCCTCCACTTT
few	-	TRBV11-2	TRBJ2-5	CASSHSRGSGRETQYF	TGTGCCAGCAGCCACTCCCGTGGTAGTGGGAGGGAGACCCAGTACTTC
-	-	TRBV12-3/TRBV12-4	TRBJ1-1	CASSSPWSNTEAFF	TGTGCCAGCAGTTCACCATGGTCGAACACTGAAGCTTTCTTT
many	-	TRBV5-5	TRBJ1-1	CASSLEGPEAFF	TGTGCCAGCAGCTTGGAGGGACCCGAAGCTTTCTTT
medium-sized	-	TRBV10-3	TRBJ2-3	CAISESTWRSTDTQYF	TGTGCCATCAGTGAGTCGACTTGGCGGAGCACAGATACGCAGTATTTT
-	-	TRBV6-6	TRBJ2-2	CASSYSYDRQSRSTGELFF	TGTGCCAGCAGTTACTCATATGACAGGCAGAGTCGAAGCACCGGGGAGCTGTTTTTT
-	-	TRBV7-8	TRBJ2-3	CASSLASKADTQYF	TGTGCCAGCAGCTTGGCGAGTAAAGCAGATACGCAGTATTTT
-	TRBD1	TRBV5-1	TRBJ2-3	CASSLGGQGLTDTQYF	TGCGCCAGCAGCTTGGGGGGACAGGGGCTCACAGATACGCAGTATTTT
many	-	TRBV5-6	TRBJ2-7	CASTIGARAYEQYF	TGTGCCAGCACCATCGGAGCCCGGGCCTACGAGCAGTACTTC
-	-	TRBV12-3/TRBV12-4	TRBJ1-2	CASSHSQAGALNYGYTF	TGTGCCAGCAGTCATAGTCAGGCGGGGGCGCTGAACTATGGCTACACCTTC
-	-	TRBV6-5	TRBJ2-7	CVSSSDNSDYEQYF	TGTGTCAGCAGTTCGGACAACTCGGACTACGAGCAGTACTTT
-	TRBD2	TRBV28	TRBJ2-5	CATTMGTSGSGRETQYF	TGTGCCACCACAATGGGGACTAGCGGGAGCGGTAGGGAGACCCAGTACTTC